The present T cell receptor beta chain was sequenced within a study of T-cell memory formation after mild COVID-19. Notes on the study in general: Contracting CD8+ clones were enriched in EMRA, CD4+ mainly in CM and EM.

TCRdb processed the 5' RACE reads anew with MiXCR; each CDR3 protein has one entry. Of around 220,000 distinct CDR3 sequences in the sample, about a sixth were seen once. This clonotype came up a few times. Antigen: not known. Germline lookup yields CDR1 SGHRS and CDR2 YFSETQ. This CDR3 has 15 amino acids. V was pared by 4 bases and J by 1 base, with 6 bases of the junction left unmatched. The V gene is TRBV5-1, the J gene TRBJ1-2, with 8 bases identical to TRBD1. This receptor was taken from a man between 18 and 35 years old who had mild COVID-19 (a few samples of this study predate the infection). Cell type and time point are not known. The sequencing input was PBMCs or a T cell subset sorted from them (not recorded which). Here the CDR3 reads CASSTGQGGNYGYTF. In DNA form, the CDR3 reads TGCGCCAGCAGCACCGGACAGGGCGGTAACTATGGCTACACCTTC.